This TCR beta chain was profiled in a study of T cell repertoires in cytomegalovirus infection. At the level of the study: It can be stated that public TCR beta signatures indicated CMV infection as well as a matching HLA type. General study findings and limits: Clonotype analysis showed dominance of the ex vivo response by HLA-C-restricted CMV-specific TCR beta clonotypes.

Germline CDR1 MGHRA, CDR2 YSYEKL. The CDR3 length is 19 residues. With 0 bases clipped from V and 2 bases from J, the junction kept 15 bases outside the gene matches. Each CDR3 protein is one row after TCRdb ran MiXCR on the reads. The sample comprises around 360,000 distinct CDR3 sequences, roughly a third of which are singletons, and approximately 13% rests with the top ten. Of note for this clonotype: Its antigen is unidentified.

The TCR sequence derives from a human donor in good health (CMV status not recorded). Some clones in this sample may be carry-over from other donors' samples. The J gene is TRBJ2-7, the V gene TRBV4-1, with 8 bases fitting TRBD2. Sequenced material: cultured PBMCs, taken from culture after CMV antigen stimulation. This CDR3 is CASSQDRPGGPHLTYEQYF. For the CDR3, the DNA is TGCGCCAGCAGCCAAGATCGTCCGGGAGGGCCGCACTTAACCTACGAGCAGTACTTC.